The clone carrying this TCR beta chain was counted between two and nine times. One entry per CDR3 protein results from TCRdb running MiXCR on the 5' RACE reads. Of over 75,000 distinct CDR3 sequences in the sample, 15% were seen once. This entry belongs to a study of early T cells in non-severe SARS-CoV-2 infection. The origin of this receptor is an adult who was a healthcare worker with PCR-confirmed SARS-CoV-2 infection or an uninfected control (not recorded which). The specimen sequenced was whole blood.

Here the CDR3 reads CASSLSGGSYNEQFF. The CDR3 nucleotides read TGTGCCAGCAGCTTATCGGGGGGAAGCTACAATGAGCAGTTCTTC. This chain joins TRBV7-2 and TRBJ2-1, with 7 bases aligning to TRBD2. CDR1 SGHTA and CDR2 FQGNSA come from the germline V gene. Trimming took 2 bases from V and 3 from J; bases not matched to a gene: 4. The CDR3 runs to 15 residues.